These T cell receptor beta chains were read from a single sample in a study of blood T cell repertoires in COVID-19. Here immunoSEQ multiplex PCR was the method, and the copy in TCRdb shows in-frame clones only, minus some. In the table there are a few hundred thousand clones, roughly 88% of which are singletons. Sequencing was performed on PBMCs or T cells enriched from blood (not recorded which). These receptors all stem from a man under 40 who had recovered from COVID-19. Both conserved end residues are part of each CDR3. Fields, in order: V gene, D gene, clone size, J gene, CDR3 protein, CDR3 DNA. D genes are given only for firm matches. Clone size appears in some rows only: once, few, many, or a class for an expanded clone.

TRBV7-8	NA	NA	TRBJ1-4	CASRGRRNEKLFF	TGTGCCAGCAGGGGCCGAAGGAATGAAAAACTGTTTTTT
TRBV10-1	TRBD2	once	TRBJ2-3	CASSEPLGLAGGRGTDTQYF	TGCGCCAGCAGTGAGCCCCTGGGACTAGCGGGGGGGCGAGGCACAGATACGCAGTATTTT
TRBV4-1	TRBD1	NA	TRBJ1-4	CASSQGGGTGFNEKLFF	TGCGCCAGCAGCCAAGGTGGGGGGACAGGGTTTAATGAAAAACTGTTTTTT
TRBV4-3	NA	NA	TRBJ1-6	CASSHHLGSSSYNSPLHF	TGCGCCAGCAGCCACCACCTCGGGTCGAGCTCCTATAATTCACCCCTCCACTTT
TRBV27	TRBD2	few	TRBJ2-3	CASSLTGTSGRSTSTDTQYF	TGTGCCAGCAGTTTAACAGGGACTAGCGGGCGAAGTACTAGCACAGATACGCAGTATTTT
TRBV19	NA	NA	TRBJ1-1	CASFQGNTEAFF	TGTGCCAGTTTTCAGGGAAACACTGAAGCTTTCTTT
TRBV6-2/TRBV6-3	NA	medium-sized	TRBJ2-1	CASSYSEEGNEQFF	TGTGCCAGCAGTTACTCCGAGGAGGGCAATGAGCAGTTCTTC
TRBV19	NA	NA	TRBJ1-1	CASSTPRGGNTEAFF	TGTGCCAGTAGTACCCCCCGGGGGGGGAACACTGAAGCTTTCTTT
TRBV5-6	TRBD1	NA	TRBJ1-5	CASSRGQGGNQPQHF	TGTGCCAGCAGCAGGGGACAGGGGGGGAATCAGCCCCAGCATTTT
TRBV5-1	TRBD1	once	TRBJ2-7	CASSLQGVADEQYF	TGCGCCAGCAGCTTACAGGGGGTGGCGGACGAGCAGTACTTC
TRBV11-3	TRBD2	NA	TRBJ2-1	CASSPSMGAGGDNEQFF	TGTGCCAGCAGCCCGTCCATGGGGGCGGGGGGGGACAATGAGCAGTTCTTC
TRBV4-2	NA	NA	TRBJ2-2	CASYGGLNTGELFF	TGTGCCAGCTACGGGGGATTGAACACCGGGGAGCTGTTTTTT
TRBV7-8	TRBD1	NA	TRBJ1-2	CASSRDRNYGYTF	TGTGCCAGCAGCCGGGACAGGAACTATGGCTACACCTTC
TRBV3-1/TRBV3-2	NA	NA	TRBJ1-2	CASSRMGQGGYGYTF	TGTGCCAGCAGCCGGATGGGCCAGGGAGGCTATGGCTACACCTTC
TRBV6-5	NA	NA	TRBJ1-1	CASSYSRRGPEAFF	TGTGCCAGCAGTTACAGTAGGAGGGGACCTGAAGCTTTCTTT